One and the same sample provided the 21 T cell receptor beta chains below, sequenced in a study of blood T cell repertoires in COVID-19. Produced via immunoSEQ multiplex PCR; TCRdb's table is partial and in-frame only. Among over 200,000 clones listed, 85% to 90% were seen once. What was sequenced was peripheral blood. The source is a man aged 25 to 40 with COVID-19, enrolled during active disease.

This clone appeared a few times. The chain combines TRBV27 with TRBJ2-7; TRBD2 aligns across 12 bases. Looked up from germline, CDR1 is MNHEY and CDR2 is SMNVEV (reference sequence). This CDR3 region has 16 residues. V lost 1 base, J lost 2 bases, and 3 bases stayed unmatched. CDR3 DNA sequence: TGTGCCAGCAGTTTATACCCTAGCGGGAGGGCCTACGAGCAGTACTTC. This encodes CASSLYPSGRAYEQYF.

V gene TRBV7-2 combines with J gene TRBJ1-1; D unresolved. CDR1 and CDR2 from the germline V gene are SGHTA and FQGNSA. The CDR3 spans 12 residues. Trimming stripped 1 base from V and 4 bases from J, with 4 bases between. This chain's CDR3 is CASSLGATEAFF. CDR3 DNA: TGTGCCAGCAGCTTAGGCGCCACTGAAGCTTTCTTT.

The gene calls are TRBV28 and TRBJ1-6; TRBD1 is a possible D gene (5 bases). The CDR3 is made up of 14 amino acids. Germline assignment: CDR1 MDHEN and CDR2 SYDVKM. The germline V and J ends were trimmed by 1 base and 8 bases, with 9 bases remaining between them. CDR3 bases: TGTGCCAGCAGTTTATCCCCGGGGGATTCACCCCTCCACTTT. Protein product: CASSLSPGDSPLHF.

The rearrangement uses TRBV27 and TRBJ2-1; 8 nucleotides line up with TRBD2. The CDR3 has 16 residues. V was pared by 3 bases and J by 4 bases, with 8 bases of the junction left unmatched. Germline V gives CDR1 MNHEY, CDR2 SMNVEV (reference sequence). As DNA, the CDR3 is TGTGCCAGCAGTTTTTCGGGGAGCGGGGGTTACAATGAGCAGTTCTTC. This codes for CASSFSGSGGYNEQFF.

V and J are TRBV9 and TRBJ1-3, with 9 bases identical to TRBD1. Germline-derived CDR1 and CDR2 are SGDLS and YYNGEE. The CDR3 length is 15 residues. V trimming: 3 bases; J trimming: 4 bases; junction bases outside the gene matches: 5. CDR3 sequence reads: CASSGGQGLGNTIYF. CDR3 nucleotides: TGTGCCAGCAGCGGTGGACAGGGGTTGGGAAACACCATATATTTT.

The V call is TRBV6-2 or TRBV6-3, the J call TRBJ1-2; 9 nucleotides align to TRBD1. V lost 1 base, J lost 4 bases, and 1 base stayed unmatched. This CDR3 is 14 amino acids long. Germline CDR1 MNHEY, CDR2 SVGEGT. This CDR3 is CASSYLGQGYGYTF. The CDR3 DNA sequence: TGTGCCAGCAGTTACTTGGGACAGGGCTATGGCTACACCTTC.

V usage is TRBV9 and J usage is TRBJ2-1, with TRBD1 identical over 7 bases. The CDR3 is 15 residues long. Trimming took 4 bases from V and 9 from J; bases not matched to a gene: 13. CDR1 and CDR2 from the germline V gene are SGDLS and YYNGEE. CDR3 sequence reads: CASSPVVSGGSEQFF. The CDR3 DNA is TGTGCCAGCAGCCCCGTGGTTTCAGGGGGATCTGAGCAGTTCTTC.

The chain uses TRBV18 and TRBJ2-1; 7 bases map to TRBD2. There are 14 residues in the CDR3. CDR1 KGHSH and CDR2 LQKENI come from the germline V gene. J gave up 8 bases and V 10 bases, and 14 bases lay outside the gene matches. In DNA, the CDR3 is TGTGCCACCGCTCTAACGGGAGGTGGGCATGAGCAGTTCTTC. Protein: CATALTGGGHEQFF. Drawing the rest from reference TRBV18 and TRBJ2-1, the complete variable domain is NAGVMQNPRHLVRRRGQEARLRCSPMKGHSHVYWYRQLPEEGLKFMVYLQKENIIDESGMPKERFSAEFPKEGPSILRIQQVVRGDSAAYFCATALTGGGHEQFFGPGTRLTVL.

CDR3 protein: CASYRRTGEAGRGEAFF. The DNA for the CDR3 is TGTGCCTCCTACCGCAGGACAGGGGAGGCCGGGCGGGGTGAAGCTTTCTTT. This chain connects TRBV19 to TRBJ1-1; 9 bases are shared with TRBD1. Looked up from germline, CDR1 is LNHDA and CDR2 is SQIVND (reference sequence). The CDR3 is made up of 17 amino acids. Trimming removed 11 bases from V and 7 bases from J; junction bases left unmatched: 23.

The rearrangement uses TRBV5-6 and TRBJ2-1, with 7 bases that match TRBD2. The CDR3 contains 14 residues. Germline CDR1 is SGHDT and CDR2 is YYEEEE. J gave up 8 bases and V 1 base, and 6 bases lay outside the gene matches. The CDR3 coding sequence is TGTGCCAGCAGCTTGTGGCGGGAGAGACATGAGCAGTTCTTC. Translated: CASSLWRERHEQFF.

Regarding this clone: Other DNA sequences of this sample code for an identical CDR3. The rearrangement links TRBV30 to TRBJ1-2; maybe TRBD1 (5 bases). Per germline, CDR1 GTSNPN and CDR2 SVGIG (reference sequence). Trimming removed 3 bases from V and 2 bases from J, with 7 bases in between. The CDR3 runs to 12 residues. CDR3 sequence: CAWSGGNYGYTF. CDR3 DNA sequence: TGTGCCTGGAGCGGGGGGAACTATGGCTACACCTTC.

This chain's CDR3 is CASEPIHQASSTDTQYF. CDR3 coding DNA: TGTGCCAGCGAGCCAATCCACCAGGCGTCTAGCACAGATACGCAGTATTTT. The rearrangement joins TRBV2 to TRBJ2-3; D remains ambiguous. The CDR3 length is 17 residues. V lost 8 bases, J lost 0 bases, and 21 bases lay in between. Germline assignment: CDR1 SNHLY and CDR2 FYNNEI.

The rearrangement links TRBV4-2 to TRBJ2-3; TRBD1 matches 7 bases. The CDR3 covers 18 residues. Germline values: CDR1 LGHNA, CDR2 YNFKEQ. V shed 2 bases, J shed 0 bases, and the junction held 11 bases outside the gene matches. CDR3 sequence: CASSQLTDRTDSTDTQYF. The CDR3 DNA sequence: TGTGCCAGCAGCCAACTTACGGACAGGACAGATAGCACAGATACGCAGTATTTT.

This rearrangement joins TRBV4-3 to TRBJ2-7; 9 nucleotides agree with TRBD1. The CDR3 totals 13 residues. The V and J ends lost 2 bases and 5 bases, in that order; junction bases with no gene match: 1. The germline CDR1 and CDR2 sequences are LGHNA and YSLEER. CDR3 region: CASSQRQGDEQYF. The CDR3 nucleotides are TGCGCCAGCAGCCAAAGACAGGGGGACGAGCAGTACTTC.

V gene TRBV3-1 (or the pseudogene TRBV3-2) combines with J gene TRBJ1-6; a possible D gene is TRBD1 (5 bases). Trimming cost V 4 bases and J 6 bases, with 10 bases left between them. Germline CDR1 and CDR2: LGHDT and YNNKEL (reference sequence). CDR3 size: 14 residues. As DNA, the CDR3 is TGTGCCAGCAGCCGGAGGGACGCTAATTCACCCCTCCACTTT. Amino acid sequence: CASSRRDANSPLHF.

CDR3 DNA: TGTGCCAGCAGCTTGGCCTGGGGCCGCCAGCCCCAGCATTTT. This translates into CASSLAWGRQPQHF. The V gene is TRBV5-6, the J gene TRBJ1-5, with a possible D match to TRBD1 (5 bases). Germline CDR1 reads SGHDT; CDR2 reads YYEEEE. This CDR3 is built from 14 residues. V lost 0 bases to trimming and J lost 7 bases, with 11 bases between them.

The chain links TRBV28 to TRBJ2-5, with 8 positions matching TRBD1. The CDR3 totals 16 residues. J gave up 2 bases and V 3 bases, and 8 bases lay outside the gene matches. The germline CDR1 and CDR2 sequences are MDHEN and SYDVKM. The CDR3 protein is CASSFYTDRVQETQYF. CDR3 nucleotide sequence: TGTGCCAGCAGTTTTTACACGGACAGGGTTCAAGAGACCCAGTACTTC. Complete variable domain (other parts from reference TRBV28 and TRBJ2-5): DVKVTQSSRYLVKRTGEKVFLECVQDMDHENMFWYRQDPGLGLRLIYFSYDVKMKEKGDIPEGYSVSREKKERFSLILESASTNQTSMYLCASSFYTDRVQETQYFGPGTRLLVL.

In regard to this clone: The junction departs from the called germline gene at one end, perhaps through a read error. The CDR3 DNA reads TGTGCCAGCTCACCCACCTCAGGGGGCAAACAGCCCCAGCATTTT. Translation gives CASSPTSGGKQPQHF. The rearrangement links TRBV18 to TRBJ1-5, with TRBD1 identical over 8 bases. Germline-derived CDR1 and CDR2 are KGHSH and LQKENI. This CDR3 comprises 15 residues. Supplemented by reference TRBV18 and TRBJ1-5, the full variable domain reads NAGVMQNPRHLVRRRGQEARLRCSPMKGHSHVYWYRQLPEEGLKFMVYLQKENIIDESGMPKERFSAEFPKEGPSILRIQQVVRGDSAAYFCASSPTSGGKQPQHFGDGTRLSIL.

The chain uses TRBV7-2 and TRBJ2-7; maybe TRBD2 (7 bases). The germline gives CDR1 SGHTA, CDR2 FQGNSA. This CDR3 contains 15 residues. V shed 3 bases and J shed 4 bases, with 16 bases lying between them. DNA for the CDR3: TGTGCCAGCAGCTTTGTATCGGGGGGCGTATACGAGCAGTACTTC. Residues: CASSFVSGGVYEQYF. Full variable domain (rest looked up from reference TRBV7-2 and TRBJ2-7): GAGVSQSPSNKVTEKGKDVELRCDPISGHTALYWYRQSLGQGLEFLIYFQGNSAPDKSGLPSDRFSAERTGGSVSTLTIQRTQQEDSAVYLCASSFVSGGVYEQYFGPGTRLTVT.

Worth noting for this clone: The CDR3 carries no conserved terminal phenylalanine or tryptophan, so it likely arises from a read error. Because the CDR3's place on the DNA is in doubt, the DNA is left out and the CDR3 is given as listed by TCRdb. This chain's CDR3 is CASRPRSGHVV. This chain connects TRBV27 to TRBJ1-3; the table's D call, TRBD1, has no DNA check behind it. CDR1 MNHEY and CDR2 SMNVEV come from the germline V gene (reference sequence). The CDR3 is 11 residues long, counting both termini.

The V gene is TRBV7-3, the J gene TRBJ1-2; a possible D gene is TRBD1 (5 bases). The V end lost 5 bases, the J end lost 0 bases, and 13 bases lay between the germline ends. This CDR3 comprises 15 residues. CDR1 is SGHTA, CDR2 FQGTGA, per germline. CDR3 loop: CASSPGGGTNYGYTF. CDR3 DNA sequence: TGTGCCAGCAGCCCGGGGGGTGGAACTAACTATGGCTACACCTTC.